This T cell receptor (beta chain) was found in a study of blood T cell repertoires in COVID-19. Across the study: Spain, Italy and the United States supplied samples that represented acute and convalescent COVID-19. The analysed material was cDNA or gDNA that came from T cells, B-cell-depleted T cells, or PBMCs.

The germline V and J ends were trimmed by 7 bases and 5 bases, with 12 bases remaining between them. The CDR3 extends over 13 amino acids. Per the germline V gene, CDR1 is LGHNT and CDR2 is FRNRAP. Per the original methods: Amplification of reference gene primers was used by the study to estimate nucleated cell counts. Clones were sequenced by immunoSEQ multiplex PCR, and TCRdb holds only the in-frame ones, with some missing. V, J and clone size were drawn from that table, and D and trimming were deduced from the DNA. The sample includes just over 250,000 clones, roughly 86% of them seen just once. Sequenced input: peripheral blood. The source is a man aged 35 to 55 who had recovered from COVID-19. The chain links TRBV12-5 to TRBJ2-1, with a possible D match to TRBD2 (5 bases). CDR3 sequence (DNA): TGTGCTAGTGCCGTTAGCGACAACAATGAGCAGTTCTTC. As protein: CASAVSDNNEQFF. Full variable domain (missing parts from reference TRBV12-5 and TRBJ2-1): DARVTQTPRHKVTEMGQEVTMRCQPILGHNTVFWYRQTMMQGLELLAYFRNRAPLDDSGMPKDRFSAEMPDATLATLKIQPSEPRDSAVYFCASAVSDNNEQFFGPGTRLTVL.